The 11 T cell receptor beta chains below come from one sample, sequenced in a study of cytomegalovirus exposure and HLA in healthy donors. The primer mix had 60 Vbeta and 13 Jbeta primers. TCRdb keeps only in-frame clones here, not all; method: immunoSEQ multiplex PCR. The repertoire holds about 94,000 clones, with 50% to 75% as singletons. Sequencing was done on a sample of PBMCs. The receptors were sampled from a man aged 25-45 years in good health and CMV-seronegative.

The V call is TRBV6-4, the J call TRBJ2-3; 8 bases are shared with TRBD2. The germline gives CDR1 MRHNA, CDR2 SNTAGT. V shed 3 bases and J 5 bases; nucleotides not matched to a gene: 4. The length of the CDR3 is 14 residues. CDR3 region: CASSEAGDLDTQYF. DNA for the CDR3: TGTGCCAGCAGTGAAGCGGGGGACTTAGATACGCAGTATTTT.

V is TRBV12-2 and J is TRBJ2-7; the DNA was not used to check the table's D call, TRBD2. TRBV12-2 is shown as a pseudogene. The CDR3 spans 18 residues. The CDR3 DNA is TGTGCAAGTCGCTTATCTGGTAGCCGACTAGCGTTAAAATACGAGCAGTACTTC. Its protein product is CASRLSGSRLALKYEQYF.

The rearrangement links TRBV6-1 to TRBJ2-4; 9 nucleotides align to TRBD2. Per germline, CDR1 MNHNS and CDR2 SASEGT. V lost 6 bases, J lost 5 bases, and 2 bases stayed unmatched. CDR3 length: 13 amino acids. The CDR3 sequence is CASRSSGENIQYF. The CDR3 region has the DNA TGTGCCAGCAGGTCTAGCGGGGAAAACATTCAGTACTTC.

V is TRBV7-3 and J is TRBJ2-7, with 11 positions matching TRBD2. The CDR3 is made up of 16 amino acids. Germline trimming cut 5 bases from V and 5 bases from J; bases unmatched to any gene: 11. The germline CDR1 and CDR2 sequences are SGHTA and FQGTGA. CDR3 DNA: TGTGCCAGCAGCCCCGGACAGGGACTAGCGGCCCACGAGCAGTACTTC. It encodes CASSPGQGLAAHEQYF.

CDR3: CASSLDSFQETQYF. In nucleotides, the CDR3 is TGCGCCAGCAGCTTGGACAGTTTCCAAGAGACCCAGTACTTC. J is TRBJ2-5 and V is TRBV5-1; D is unclear. Germline CDR1 is SGHRS and CDR2 is YFSETQ. This CDR3 has 14 amino acids. Trimming stripped 0 bases from V and 1 base from J, with 7 bases between.

This clone appeared once. The chain joins TRBV5-5 to TRBJ2-5; D ambiguous. V was shortened by 4 bases and J by 5 bases, with 15 bases between the two germline ends. CDR1 and CDR2 (germline): SGHKS, YYEKEE (reference sequence). The length of the CDR3 is 14 residues. In DNA form, the CDR3 reads TGTGCCAGCAGCCGAGGCCTAGGAACGGAGACCCAGTACTTC. Translation gives CASSRGLGTETQYF.

CDR3 residues: CASSIIRGNQPQHF. The CDR3 DNA is TGTGCCAGTAGTATCATCAGGGGCAATCAGCCCCAGCATTTT. The J gene is TRBJ1-5, the V gene TRBV19; a possible D gene is TRBD1 (5 bases). Germline assignment: CDR1 LNHDA and CDR2 SQIVND (reference sequence). The CDR3 runs to 14 residues. With 3 bases removed from V and 2 bases from J, the gap between germline ends came to 8 bases.

The chain couples TRBV5-1 to TRBJ2-7; 9 bases align to TRBD2. The CDR3 is 15 amino acids. V lost 2 bases, J lost 0 bases, and 3 bases stayed unmatched. The germline gives CDR1 SGHRS, CDR2 YFSETQ. In DNA, the CDR3 is TGCGCCAGCAGCTTAGTAGCGGGGGCCTCCTACGAGCAGTACTTC. It yields the protein CASSLVAGASYEQYF.

The chain links TRBV7-2 to TRBJ2-5; D unresolved. CDR1 SGHTA and CDR2 FQGNSA come from the germline V gene. The germline V and J ends were trimmed by 1 base and 0 bases, with 3 bases remaining between them. The length of the CDR3 is 13 residues. In nucleotides, the CDR3 is TGTGCCAGCAGCTTAGATAACCAAGAGACCCAGTACTTC. Amino acids: CASSLDNQETQYF.

J is TRBJ2-5 and V is TRBV5-1; perhaps TRBD1 as D (6 bases). The germline CDR1 and CDR2 sequences are SGHRS and YFSETQ. Trimming stripped 3 bases from V and 0 bases from J, with 9 bases between. CDR3 length: 14 amino acids. CDR3 sequence (DNA): TGCGCCAGCAGCTCCGGACAGTACCAAGAGACCCAGTACTTC. Translated: CASSSGQYQETQYF.

The rearrangement links TRBV7-8 to TRBJ1-6, with D possibly TRBD1 on 5 matching bases. CDR3 size: 18 residues. Per the germline V gene, CDR1 is SGHVS and CDR2 is FQNEAQ. V was shortened by 5 bases and J by 0 bases, with 17 bases between the two germline ends. This chain's CDR3 is CASSQDKAQSSYNSPLHF. Written as DNA, the CDR3 is TGTGCCAGCAGCCAGGACAAGGCCCAGAGCTCCTATAATTCACCCCTCCACTTT. The full variable domain, completed using reference TRBV7-8 and TRBJ1-6, is GAGVSQSPRYKVAKRGQDVALRCDPISGHVSLFWYQQALGQGPEFLTYFQNEAQLDKSGLPSDRFFAERPEGSVSTLKIQRTQQEDSAVYLCASSQDKAQSSYNSPLHFGNGTRLTVT.